This is a list of T cell receptor beta chains from one sample in a study of T cell responses to AZD1222 COVID-19 vaccine. Method: immunoSEQ multiplex PCR; TCRdb's copy keeps in-frame clones and lacks some. The data contain around 87,000 clones, 86% of them seen just once; the ten biggest clones take up about a tenth. Sequencing used peripheral blood, obtained on day 0 of AZD1222 vaccination. These receptors were collected from an adult in good health. CDR3s include the opening cysteine and the closing phenylalanine or tryptophan. A D gene is named only where the DNA matches it firmly. Expanded clones are given a class, and other clones once, few, many or no size at all.

d_call	v_call	j_call	clone_size	cdr3_aa	cdr3_nt
-	TRBV5-1	TRBJ1-1	-	CASSLEGRWESTEAFF	TGCGCCAGCAGCTTGGAGGGCAGGTGGGAGAGCACTGAAGCTTTCTTT
TRBD2	TRBV11-2	TRBJ2-2	-	CASSLGSGVPGELFF	TGTGCCAGCAGCTTAGGGAGCGGGGTGCCCGGGGAGCTGTTTTTT
-	TRBV6-6	TRBJ1-1	-	CASSYPQGTEAFF	TGTGCCAGCAGTTACCCCCAGGGCACTGAAGCTTTCTTT
TRBD1	TRBV5-1	TRBJ2-3	-	CASSPRTGGDTQYF	TGCGCCAGCAGCCCAAGGACAGGGGGGGATACGCAGTATTTT
-	TRBV30	TRBJ2-7	-	CAWSVLGGGPGIKSYEQYF	TGTGCCTGGAGTGTATTGGGGGGAGGACCGGGTATTAAGTCCTACGAGCAGTACTTC
TRBD2	TRBV4-1	TRBJ2-7	-	CASSQDRAGEGYEQYF	TGCGCCAGCAGCCAAGATCGGGCGGGAGAAGGATACGAGCAGTACTTC
TRBD1	TRBV5-1	TRBJ2-2	-	CASSFRQGDTGELFF	TGCGCCAGCAGCTTCCGACAGGGGGACACCGGGGAGCTGTTTTTT
-	TRBV24-1	TRBJ2-4	once	CATSAADLNIQYF	TGTGCCACCAGTGCCGCCGACTTAAACATTCAGTACTTC
-	TRBV12-3/TRBV12-4	TRBJ1-2	-	CASSFQGYYGYTF	TGTGCCAGCAGTTTTCAGGGGTACTATGGCTACACCTTC
-	TRBV7-2	TRBJ2-3	-	CASSLAVGSPDTQYF	TGTGCCAGCAGCTTAGCAGTTGGTTCTCCAGATACGCAGTATTTT
-	TRBV7-9	TRBJ2-5	-	CASSLARTEETQYF	TGTGCCAGCAGCTTAGCTCGGACAGAAGAGACCCAGTACTTC
-	TRBV7-8	TRBJ1-1	-	CASSLVAGNTEAFF	TGTGCCAGCAGCTTAGTTGCGGGGAACACTGAAGCTTTCTTT
-	TRBV11-2	TRBJ1-3	-	CASSLPPPGLSFSGNTIYF	TGTGCCAGCAGCTTACCCCCTCCGGGACTTTCGTTCTCTGGAAACACCATATATTTT
TRBD1	TRBV6-1	TRBJ1-1	-	CASSDRGQMNTEAFF	TGTGCCAGCAGTGACAGGGGGCAAATGAACACTGAAGCTTTCTTT